The source of this TCR beta chain is a study of response to subunit inactivated influenza vaccine. General study points: A suggestion made by the authors is that each seasonal influenza vaccination recruits few new T cells.

To note about this clonotype: Its antigen is still unknown.

The CDR3 is 14 amino acids. V was pared by 3 bases and J by 3 bases, with 12 bases between. Via MiXCR, TCRdb re-called the RT-PCR reads, giving one row per CDR3 protein. The sample has some 640,000 distinct CDR3 sequences, approximately 15% seen once; the top ten hold approximately 6.5%. The sequence came from a man aged 50-60 years who received an inactivated influenza vaccine. This material consisted of PBMCs from blood, taken 14 to 15 days before vaccination. The chain combines TRBV12-3 or TRBV12-4 with TRBJ2-7, with D hard to call. The CDR3: CASSLQQVVYEQYF. The CDR3 DNA follows: TGTGCCAGCAGTTTGCAGCAGGTCGTCTACGAGCAGTACTTC.